The TCR beta chain described here comes from a study of cytomegalovirus exposure and HLA in healthy donors. In the study overall: The Caucasian-associated ancestry cluster contained 81% of the roughly 370 genotyped donors. Regarding the study as a whole: Earlier findings revealed that most TCR beta V segments proved productive either about 87% or about 30% of the time. Presence/absence analyses rested on an assumption that sequencing depth was roughly uniform across donors.

From germline, CDR1 is SGHTA and CDR2 FQGNSA. The CDR3 has 14 amino acids. Between the trimmed V and J ends, which lost 6 bases and 1 base, there was a span of 7 bases. PCR primers comprised 60 Vbeta and 13 Jbeta primers. Some clones are missing from TCRdb's copy, which holds only in-frame ones; the method was immunoSEQ multiplex PCR. The table shows under 200,000 clones, with around three quarters occurring only once. Of note for this clone: Antigen: not known.

The chain joins TRBV7-2 to TRBJ2-6; D gene uncertain. The sequencing input was PBMCs. The sequence derives from a woman between 45 and 65 years old in good health and CMV-seronegative. The CDR3 region is CASSFYSGANVLTF. In DNA form, the CDR3 reads TGTGCCAGCAGTTTTTATTCTGGGGCCAACGTCCTGACTTTC.